The 24 T cell receptor beta chains given below trace back to one sample, sequenced in a study of cytomegalovirus exposure and HLA in healthy donors. In the PCR, 60 Vbeta and 13 Jbeta primers were used. TCRdb keeps only in-frame clones here, not all; method: immunoSEQ multiplex PCR. The table records about 180,000 clones, about 79% of them present only once. Sequenced input: PBMCs. These receptors were obtained from a man younger than 35 in good health and CMV-seronegative.

In this sample, this clone turned up a few times. The chain has TRBV10-1 and TRBJ1-1; D may be TRBD1 (5 bases). The CDR3 has 14 residues. Germline V CDR1 and CDR2: WNHNN, SYGVQD (reference sequence). V lost 6 bases to trimming and J lost 3 bases, with 14 bases between them. DNA of the CDR3: TGCGCCAGCAGCCCCACGGGGGTTCACACTGAAGCTTTCTTT. Translating gives CASSPTGVHTEAFF.

The genes are TRBV5-6 and TRBJ1-6; the match to TRBD1 covers 9 bases. The CDR3 is 17 amino acids. Germline V lookup: CDR1 SGHDT, CDR2 YYEEEE. V gave up 4 bases and J gave up 0 bases; unmatched junction bases: 5. The CDR3 DNA is TGTGCCAGCAGCCCTGGACAGGGGAGCTCCTATAATTCACCCCTCCACTTT. Its translation is CASSPGQGSSYNSPLHF.

V and J are TRBV2 and TRBJ2-1, with a tentative D call TRBD1 (6 bases). Germline values: CDR1 SNHLY, CDR2 FYNNEI. Trimming removed 5 bases at V and 7 bases at J, with 9 bases between. The CDR3 loop spans 12 amino acids. Written as DNA, the CDR3 is TGTGCCAGCAGTCTTCAGGGGAATGAGCAGTTCTTC. Translated: CASSLQGNEQFF.

This clone was seen only a few times. The V call is TRBV6-6, the J call TRBJ2-2; D gene uncertain. Between the trimmed V and J ends, which lost 8 bases and 5 bases, there was a span of 9 bases. The V gene's germline CDR1 is MNHNY and CDR2 SVGAGI (reference sequence). CDR3 length: 12 residues. CDR3 residues: CASFVGTGELFF. As DNA, the CDR3 is TGTGCCAGCTTCGTCGGTACCGGGGAGCTGTTTTTT.

Of note for this clone: One end of the junction is discordant with germline, which a read error may explain. The rearrangement joins TRBV7-9 to TRBJ2-7, with TRBD2 identical over 12 bases. CDR1 is SEHNR, CDR2 FQNEAQ, per germline (reference sequence). This CDR3 has 15 amino acids. The CDR3 is CSSSPGLAGSYEQYF. The CDR3 DNA is TGTTCCAGCAGCCCCGGACTAGCGGGATCCTACGAGCAGTACTTC.

The chain employs TRBV6-6 and TRBJ2-5; 9 bases are shared with TRBD1. V gave up 7 bases and J gave up 5 bases; unmatched junction bases: 11. The CDR3 has 15 residues. Looked up from germline, CDR1 is MNHNY and CDR2 is SVGAGI (reference sequence). The chain's CDR3 is CASKEGTGLGETQYF. CDR3 coding DNA: TGTGCCAGCAAGGAGGGGACAGGGTTGGGGGAGACCCAGTACTTC.

The chain carries TRBV7-3 and TRBJ2-3; TRBD2 is a possible D gene (6 bases). CDR3 size: 17 residues. V dropped 5 bases and J dropped 2 bases, with 20 bases sitting between them. The germline CDR1 and CDR2 sequences are SGHTA and FQGTGA. Here the CDR3 reads CASSQRSGRGYTDTQYF. CDR3 in DNA: TGTGCCAGCAGCCAACGATCGGGGCGGGGTTACACAGATACGCAGTATTTT.

The CDR3 is CASSIGTGGIGYTF. The CDR3 nucleotides are TGTGCCAGCAGTATCGGGACAGGAGGGATCGGCTACACCTTC. The chain couples TRBV28 to TRBJ1-2; 8 bases fit TRBD1. The CDR3 is made up of 14 amino acids. CDR1 and CDR2 (germline): MDHEN, SYDVKM. V was clipped by 5 bases and J by 8 bases; unmatched bases: 10.

The chain links TRBV28 to TRBJ1-1; TRBD1 agrees at 8 bases. Per germline, CDR1 MDHEN and CDR2 SYDVKM. Germline trimming cut 6 bases from V and 4 bases from J; bases unmatched to any gene: 4. This CDR3 spans 13 amino acids. This CDR3 is CASRPTGGTEAFF. CDR3 coding DNA: TGTGCCAGCAGACCAACAGGGGGCACTGAAGCTTTCTTT.

This chain connects TRBV4-1 to TRBJ1-2; D gene uncertain. The CDR3 is made up of 13 amino acids. Trimming took 4 bases from V and 8 from J, leaving 14 bases between them. The germline V gene has CDR1 MGHRA and CDR2 YSYEKL. This chain's CDR3 is CASSLDRGNGYTF. The CDR3 DNA reads as TGCGCCAGCAGCCTAGACCGGGGTAACGGCTACACCTTC.

The chain carries TRBV6-4 and TRBJ2-2, with D perhaps matching TRBD2 (5 bases). Germline values: CDR1 MRHNA, CDR2 SNTAGT. The CDR3 length is 16 residues. Trimming took off 3 bases at V and 0 bases at J, with 11 bases between the two ends. Here the CDR3 reads CASSDQDGTNTGELFF. DNA for the CDR3: TGTGCCAGCAGTGATCAAGACGGGACGAACACCGGGGAGCTGTTTTTT.

The rearrangement links TRBV5-1 to TRBJ1-1; 8 bases fit TRBD1. Germline values: CDR1 SGHRS, CDR2 YFSETQ. The CDR3 consists of 15 residues. The trim removed 4 bases at V and 5 bases at J, leaving 10 bases unmatched. The CDR3 is CASSPSGQGGTEAFF. In DNA form, the CDR3 reads TGCGCCAGCAGCCCTTCAGGACAGGGTGGTACTGAAGCTTTCTTT.

The chain is built from TRBV6-6 and TRBJ1-4, with TRBD1 matching over 8 bases. The CDR3 runs 14 residues. In germline, CDR1 is MNHNY, CDR2 SVGAGI (reference sequence). The V gene end was trimmed by 7 bases and the J gene end by 8 bases; junction bases not matched to a gene: 9. CDR3 coding DNA: TGTGCCAGCACCTATGGACAGGGCGGAGAAAAACTGTTTTTT. Its protein product is CASTYGQGGEKLFF.

In its sample, this clone was seen a few times. The V call is TRBV7-9, the J call TRBJ2-5; TRBD2 matches at 10 bases. CDR1 is SEHNR and CDR2 is FQNEAQ in the germline V gene (reference sequence). The CDR3 extends over 16 amino acids. V dropped 5 bases and J dropped 1; count of bases not matched to a gene: 7. In DNA, the CDR3 is TGTGCCAGCAGCCGAAGCGGGAGGGCCATCCAAGAGACCCAGTACTTC. Translation gives CASSRSGRAIQETQYF. The variable domain in full, completed from reference TRBV7-9 and TRBJ2-5, reads DTGVSQNPRHKITKRGQNVTFRCDPISEHNRLYWYRQTLGQGPEFLTYFQNEAQLEKSRLLSDRFSAERPKGSFSTLEIQRTEQGDSAMYLCASSRSGRAIQETQYFGPGTRLLVL.

This chain joins TRBV28 and TRBJ2-3; tentatively, D is TRBD1 (6 bases). Trimming took 6 bases from V and 5 from J, leaving 18 bases between them. The CDR3 covers 15 residues. Germline lookup yields CDR1 MDHEN and CDR2 SYDVKM. The CDR3 DNA reads TGTGCCAGCAGCCACGGGGACATGAATCTAGATACGCAGTATTTT. This codes for CASSHGDMNLDTQYF.

The V and J genes are TRBV29-1 and TRBJ2-1; 15 nucleotides agree with TRBD2. Germline CDR1 is SQVTM and CDR2 is ANQGSEA. The CDR3 sequence is 18 residues long. Losses at the gene ends were 0 bases for V and 7 bases for J; bases not matched to a gene: 10. CDR3 sequence (DNA): TGCAGCGTTGAAGATTCAAGGACTAGCGGGGGGGGTCGGAATGAGCAGTTCTTC. This gives the protein CSVEDSRTSGGGRNEQFF.

This chain connects TRBV5-1 to TRBJ2-7, with D possibly being TRBD2 (6 bases). Germline V CDR1 and CDR2: SGHRS, YFSETQ. Trimming took 4 bases from V and 3 from J, leaving 17 bases between them. The CDR3 is 15 residues long. The DNA for the CDR3 is TGCGCCAGCAGCCACGCATTCGGAGGGAGCTACGAGCAGTACTTC. It yields the protein CASSHAFGGSYEQYF.

This clone was picked up a small number of times. This chain uses TRBV28 with TRBJ1-5, with D possibly matching TRBD1 (5 bases). Germline V gene lookup returns CDR1 MDHEN and CDR2 SYDVKM. The CDR3 loop spans 13 amino acids. Trimming took 5 bases from V and 3 from J, leaving 8 bases between them. In nucleotides, the CDR3 is TGTGCCAGCAGTCGGGACTCCAATCAGCCCCAGCATTTT. Translating it yields CASSRDSNQPQHF.

This clone has a handful of counts. J is TRBJ2-1 and V is TRBV6-5, with 9 bases aligning to TRBD2. Germline assignment: CDR1 MNHEY and CDR2 SVGAGI. With 2 bases clipped from V and 7 bases from J, the junction kept 6 bases outside the gene matches. The CDR3 covers 15 residues. The CDR3 DNA sequence: TGTGCCAGCAGTTACGGCCTAGCGGGGAAGAATGAGCAGTTCTTC. Amino acids: CASSYGLAGKNEQFF.

This chain links TRBV5-1 with TRBJ1-6, with 9 bases aligning to TRBD1. Germline assignment: CDR1 SGHRS and CDR2 YFSETQ. The CDR3 runs 15 residues. Trimming removed 0 bases from V and 8 bases from J; junction bases left unmatched: 3. The CDR3 is CASSLGWTGDSPLHF. The CDR3 DNA reads TGCGCCAGCAGCTTGGGTTGGACAGGGGATTCACCCCTCCACTTT.

The J gene is TRBJ2-1, the V gene TRBV5-4; TRBD2 agrees at 9 bases. The CDR3 length is 15 residues. Trimming at V came to 0 bases and at J to 9 bases, leaving 7 bases not matched to a gene. CDR1 SGHNT and CDR2 YYREEE come from the germline V gene (reference sequence). CDR3 DNA: TGTGCCAGCAGCTTGGCCGGTAGCGGGAGCTTTGAGCAGTTCTTC. It encodes CASSLAGSGSFEQFF.

This chain joins TRBV6-5 and TRBJ1-2, with D possibly being TRBD1 (5 bases). CDR1 and CDR2 from the germline V gene are MNHEY and SVGAGI. The V gene lost 8 bases and the J gene lost 8 bases, with 12 bases spanning the gap. The CDR3 spans 11 residues. The DNA for the CDR3 is TGTGCCAGCGGAAACGGGGGGGGCTACACCTTC. Protein product: CASGNGGGYTF.

The V and J genes are TRBV19 and TRBJ2-4; D ambiguous. V dropped 5 bases and J dropped 0 bases, with 5 bases sitting between them. The length of the CDR3 is 13 residues. CDR1 is LNHDA and CDR2 is SQIVND in the germline V gene (reference sequence). The CDR3 reads CASSEIAKNIQYF. As DNA, the CDR3 is TGTGCCAGTAGTGAGATAGCCAAAAACATTCAGTACTTC.

The genes are TRBV6-5 and TRBJ1-1; D is unresolved. With 0 bases removed from V and 4 bases from J, the gap between germline ends came to 6 bases. The germline gives CDR1 MNHEY, CDR2 SVGAGI. This CDR3 has 13 amino acids. The CDR3 here is CASSYSTSTEAFF. Written as DNA, the CDR3 is TGTGCCAGCAGTTACTCGACAAGCACTGAAGCTTTCTTT.